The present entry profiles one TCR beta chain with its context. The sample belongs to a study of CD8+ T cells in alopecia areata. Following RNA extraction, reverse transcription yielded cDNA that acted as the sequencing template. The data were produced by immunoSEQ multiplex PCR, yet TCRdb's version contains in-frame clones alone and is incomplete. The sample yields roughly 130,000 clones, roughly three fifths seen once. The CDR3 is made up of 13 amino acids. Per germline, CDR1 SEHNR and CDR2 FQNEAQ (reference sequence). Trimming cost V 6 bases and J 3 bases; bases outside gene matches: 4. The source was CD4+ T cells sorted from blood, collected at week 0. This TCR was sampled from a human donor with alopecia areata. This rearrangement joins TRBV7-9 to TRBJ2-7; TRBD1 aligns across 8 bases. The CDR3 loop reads CASSKTGDYEQYF. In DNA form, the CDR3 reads TGTGCCAGCAGTAAGACAGGGGACTACGAGCAGTACTTC.